The next 32 T cell receptor beta chains were all read from a single sample in a study of blood T cell repertoires in COVID-19. TCRdb's copy holds only in-frame clones and misses some; the assay was immunoSEQ multiplex PCR. The table includes roughly 110,000 clones, roughly 90% detected once. The sequencing sample was made of peripheral blood. All receptors derive from a man aged 35 to 55 with active or convalescent COVID-19.

The chain employs TRBV30 and TRBJ1-3; D ambiguous. The germline CDR1 and CDR2 sequences are GTSNPN and SVGIG (reference sequence). V lost 0 bases, J lost 3 bases, and 3 bases lay in between. This CDR3 is 12 amino acids long. The CDR3 DNA is TGTGCCTGGAGTGTACATGGAAACACCATATATTTT. Protein product: CAWSVHGNTIYF.

This clone was counted a single time. The chain uses TRBV7-9 and TRBJ1-2, with D possibly being TRBD1 (5 bases). CDR1 and CDR2 from the germline V gene are SEHNR and FQNEAQ (reference sequence). The CDR3 consists of 13 residues. Trimming removed 4 bases from V and 4 bases from J, with 10 bases in between. CDR3: CASSSTEIYGYTF. CDR3 DNA: TGTGCCAGCAGCTCGACAGAAATCTATGGCTACACCTTC.

J is TRBJ1-5 and V is TRBV19; TRBD1 is a possible D gene (6 bases). V was cut by 9 bases and J by 0 bases, with 18 bases left in between. The CDR3 is made up of 16 amino acids. Per the germline V gene, CDR1 is LNHDA and CDR2 is SQIVND (reference sequence). CDR3 sequence: CASLRTASYSNQPQHF. CDR3 sequence (DNA): TGTGCCAGCTTAAGGACAGCGTCTTATAGCAATCAGCCCCAGCATTTT.

The CDR3 DNA is TGTGCCAGCAGTTACACCCAGGGACAGGGGGCGGGCGAGCAGTACTTC. It encodes CASSYTQGQGAGEQYF. The J gene is TRBJ2-7, the V gene TRBV6-5; TRBD1 aligns across 12 bases. CDR3 length: 16 amino acids. Germline CDR1 reads MNHEY; CDR2 reads SVGAGI. The V segment lost 2 bases and the J segment 6 bases; nucleotides outside the gene matches: 8.

This clone was detected only a few times. This sequence joins TRBV2 and TRBJ2-5; 8 nucleotides agree with TRBD2. The CDR3 runs 16 residues. Trimming at V came to 5 bases and at J to 2 bases, leaving 10 bases not matched to a gene. Germline assignment: CDR1 SNHLY and CDR2 FYNNEI. CDR3 bases: TGTGCCAGCAGTCTGGGGGTTAGCGGGACACAAGAGACCCAGTACTTC. It encodes CASSLGVSGTQETQYF. The entire variable domain, with the rest obtained from reference TRBV2 and TRBJ2-5, is as follows: EPEVTQTPSHQVTQMGQEVILRCVPISNHLYFYWYRQILGQKVEFLVSFYNNEISEKSEIFDDQFSVERPDGSNFTLKIRSTKLEDSAMYFCASSLGVSGTQETQYFGPGTRLLVL.

The V and J genes are TRBV3-1 (or the pseudogene TRBV3-2) and TRBJ2-1; 16 nucleotides agree with TRBD2. The CDR3 consists of 13 residues. From germline, CDR1 is LGHDT and CDR2 YNNKEL (reference sequence). In nucleotides, the CDR3 is TGTGGTACCGGGACTAGCGGGAGGGATGAGCAGTTCTTC. Protein: CGTGTSGRDEQFF.

The chain joins TRBV12-3 or TRBV12-4 to TRBJ1-1; 7 nucleotides match TRBD1. V was clipped by 5 bases and J by 1 base; unmatched bases: 1. This CDR3 is built from 13 residues. The CDR3 loop reads CASSGTANTEAFF. The CDR3 bases are TGTGCCAGCAGTGGGACAGCGAACACTGAAGCTTTCTTT.

This sequence joins TRBV7-9 and TRBJ2-1; maybe TRBD1 (6 bases). V lost 1 base, J lost 5 bases, and 12 bases lay in between. CDR1 SEHNR and CDR2 FQNEAQ come from the germline V gene (reference sequence). CDR3 length equals 15 residues. CDR3 nucleotide sequence: TGTGCCAGCAGCTTAGGGACAGTGGATAACAATGAGCAGTTCTTC. Protein product: CASSLGTVDNNEQFF.

The V gene is TRBV5-1, the J gene TRBJ1-4; TRBD1 matches 9 bases. The germline V gene encodes CDR1 SGHRS and CDR2 YFSETQ. Trimming at V came to 4 bases and at J to 3 bases, leaving 4 bases not matched to a gene. This CDR3 has 15 amino acids. CDR3 residues: CASSRTGAPNEKLFF. In nucleotides, the CDR3 is TGCGCCAGCAGCCGGACAGGGGCCCCTAATGAAAAACTGTTTTTT.

The V call is TRBV5-5, the J call TRBJ1-1; D possibly corresponds to TRBD1 (5 bases). The CDR3 loop spans 15 amino acids. Germline V gene sequence: CDR1 SGHKS, CDR2 YYEKEE (reference sequence). V dropped 0 bases and J dropped 5 bases, with 14 bases sitting between them. The CDR3 sequence is CASSLEGQGGTEAFF. Here the CDR3 DNA reads TGTGCCAGCAGCTTGGAAGGGCAGGGCGGTACTGAAGCTTTCTTT.

This chain joins TRBV27 and TRBJ2-5, with 12 bases aligning to TRBD2. With 3 bases clipped from V and 6 bases from J, the junction kept 26 bases outside the gene matches. CDR1 and CDR2 (germline): MNHEY, SMNVEV (reference sequence). The CDR3 is made up of 22 amino acids. The CDR3 DNA reads TGTGCCAGCAGTTTGGAAGGGACTAGCGGGCGAGGCCCATTAGGATCGGGAAAGACCCAGTACTTC. It encodes CASSLEGTSGRGPLGSGKTQYF.

The V gene is TRBV19, the J gene TRBJ2-5; 9 positions match TRBD2. Germline V gives CDR1 LNHDA, CDR2 SQIVND (reference sequence). This CDR3 is built from 16 residues. The V gene end was trimmed by 2 bases and the J gene end by 5 bases; junction bases not matched to a gene: 9. The chain's CDR3 is CASSISSLAGTETQYF. The CDR3, as DNA: TGTGCCAGTAGTATAAGCTCCCTAGCGGGAACGGAGACCCAGTACTTC.

This chain uses TRBV5-4 with TRBJ1-1; tentatively, D is TRBD1 (6 bases). V lost 4 bases and J lost 4, with 20 bases in between. The CDR3 extends over 16 amino acids. Germline assignment: CDR1 SGHNT and CDR2 YYREEE (reference sequence). DNA for the CDR3: TGTGCCAGCAGCCCCGGTCCAGGGGCCGGTTTCACTGAAGCTTTCTTT. This sequence encodes CASSPGPGAGFTEAFF.

The rearrangement links TRBV4-1 to TRBJ2-2; no firm D call. CDR1 and CDR2 (germline): MGHRA, YSYEKL. V dropped 0 bases and J dropped 9 bases, with 8 bases sitting between them. CDR3 length equals 13 residues. The CDR3 spells CASSQDSTRELFF. Here the CDR3 DNA reads TGCGCCAGCAGCCAAGACTCCACTCGGGAGCTGTTTTTT.

The J gene is TRBJ2-3, the V gene TRBV19; perhaps TRBD2 as D (5 bases). The CDR3 has 15 amino acids. The ends were cut back, 8 bases at V and 1 base at J, with 16 bases in the middle. Germline V gene lookup returns CDR1 LNHDA and CDR2 SQIVND (reference sequence). CDR3 DNA sequence: TGTGCCAGTGCCCCCGGGGAGTGGGGCACAGATACGCAGTATTTT. It translates to CASAPGEWGTDTQYF. Full variable domain (rest looked up from reference TRBV19 and TRBJ2-3): DGGITQSPKYLFRKEGQNVTLSCEQNLNHDAMYWYRQDPGQGLRLIYYSQIVNDFQKGDIAEGYSVSREKKESFPLTVTSAQKNPTAFYLCASAPGEWGTDTQYFGPGTRLTVL.

V and J are TRBV24-1 and TRBJ1-2, with 7 nucleotides matching TRBD1. V shed 4 bases and J 8 bases; nucleotides not matched to a gene: 9. From germline, CDR1 is KGHDR and CDR2 SFDVKD. The CDR3 is 14 residues long. The CDR3, as DNA: TGTGCCACCAGTGAACCCGGACAGGTGCGAGGCTACACCTTC. It specifies CATSEPGQVRGYTF.

The V and J genes are TRBV11-3 and TRBJ2-3; possible D gene TRBD2, 6 bases. The CDR3 totals 18 residues. Trimming took off 8 bases at V and 4 bases at J, with 28 bases between the two ends. The germline V gene encodes CDR1 SGHNT and CDR2 YENEEA. The CDR3 region is CASGLQVRGLRGADTQYF. CDR3 nucleotide sequence: TGTGCCAGCGGACTGCAAGTTCGGGGGTTGAGGGGTGCAGATACGCAGTATTTT.

The sample holds a few counts of this clone. V gene TRBV19 combines with J gene TRBJ1-2; 7 bases align to TRBD1. Germline CDR1 reads LNHDA; CDR2 reads SQIVND (reference sequence). With 3 bases clipped from V and 7 bases from J, the junction kept 5 bases outside the gene matches. The CDR3 has 13 amino acids. The CDR3 region has the DNA TGTGCCAGTAGTATTAAGGGGGCGTTTGGCTACACCTTC. Translating it yields CASSIKGAFGYTF.

The rearrangement joins TRBV6-5 to TRBJ2-5, with D possibly TRBD2 on 5 matching bases. The germline gives CDR1 MNHEY, CDR2 SVGAGI. This CDR3 has 13 residues. Trimming shortened V by 7 bases and J by 4 bases, and 13 bases separated the two germline ends. The CDR3 protein is CASTARGSETQYF. In DNA, the CDR3 is TGTGCCAGCACCGCTCGGGGATCAGAGACCCAGTACTTC.

V and J are TRBV5-6 and TRBJ1-5; D possibly corresponds to TRBD1 (6 bases). The ends were cut back, 2 bases at V and 0 bases at J, with 9 bases in the middle. The CDR3 is made up of 15 amino acids. Germline V gives CDR1 SGHDT, CDR2 YYEEEE. The CDR3 loop reads CASSLRQVSNQPQHF. The CDR3, as DNA: TGTGCCAGCAGCTTACGACAGGTTAGCAATCAGCCCCAGCATTTT.

There are a few counts of this clone. The rearrangement uses TRBV10-3 and TRBJ2-7, with a tentative D call TRBD1 (5 bases). This CDR3 has 12 residues. The V gene's germline CDR1 is ENHRY and CDR2 SYGVKD. V dropped 4 bases and J dropped 3 bases, with 7 bases sitting between them. CDR3 protein: CAISAQGYEQYF. The CDR3 region has the DNA TGTGCCATCAGTGCGCAGGGCTACGAGCAGTACTTC.

The chain has TRBV7-2 and TRBJ2-3; D perhaps matches TRBD2 (5 bases). The CDR3 is 14 amino acids. The germline CDR1 and CDR2 sequences are SGHTA and FQGNSA. V lost 7 bases, J lost 0 bases, and 11 bases lay in between. The CDR3 sequence is CASTSPGSTDTQYF. The CDR3 bases are TGTGCCAGCACCTCCCCGGGGAGCACAGATACGCAGTATTTT.

This chain uses TRBV5-8 with TRBJ1-1; the match to TRBD1 covers 10 bases. Per the germline V gene, CDR1 is SGHTS and CDR2 is YDEGEE. V trimming: 2 bases; J trimming: 0 bases; junction bases outside the gene matches: 10. CDR3 length equals 18 residues. The CDR3 sequence: CASSFAGTGAPMNTEAFF. The DNA of the CDR3 is TGTGCCAGCAGCTTTGCGGGGACAGGGGCTCCCATGAACACTGAAGCTTTCTTT.

CDR3 coding DNA: TGCGCCAGCAGTCCCCCTGTGAGAGGGCCTTGCTACAATGAGCAGTTCTTC. Encoded protein: CASSPPVRGPCYNEQFF. This sequence joins TRBV23-1 and TRBJ2-1, with a possible D match to TRBD2 (5 bases). TRBV23-1 is marked as an open reading frame, function uncertain. This CDR3 is 17 amino acids long. V was clipped by 4 bases and J by 3 bases, with 19 bases between them.

The chain has TRBV6-4 and TRBJ1-1; D unclear. Trimming removed 4 bases at V and 1 base at J, with 7 bases between. CDR1 and CDR2 from the germline V gene are MRHNA and SNTAGT. The CDR3 runs to 13 residues. CDR3 protein: CASSGGGNTEAFF. DNA for the CDR3: TGTGCCAGCAGTGGAGGTGGGAACACTGAAGCTTTCTTT.

The V gene is TRBV4-1, the J gene TRBJ2-5; 10 bases are shared with TRBD1. Trimming at V came to 0 bases and at J to 5 bases, leaving 6 bases not matched to a gene. Germline lookup yields CDR1 MGHRA and CDR2 YSYEKL. The CDR3 is 16 amino acids. This CDR3 is CASSQEWDRGRETQYF. The CDR3 nucleotides read TGCGCCAGCAGCCAAGAGTGGGACAGGGGACGGGAGACCCAGTACTTC.

This clone was seen a few times. The V and J genes are TRBV7-9 and TRBJ2-7; D might be TRBD1 (5 bases). Between the trimmed V and J ends, which lost 5 bases and 0 bases, there was a span of 14 bases. This CDR3 has 15 residues. The germline V gene has CDR1 SEHNR and CDR2 FQNEAQ (reference sequence). The CDR3 DNA reads as TGTGCCAGCAGCCCAATTAGGGGCAGCTCCTACGAGCAGTACTTC. Translated: CASSPIRGSSYEQYF.

The chain combines TRBV27 with TRBJ2-1, with 12 positions matching TRBD2. CDR1 and CDR2 from the germline V gene are MNHEY and SMNVEV (reference sequence). The CDR3 sequence is 15 residues long. The J segment lost 3 bases and the V segment lost 8 bases, leaving 5 bases of the junction unmatched. The CDR3: CASGGLAGGYNEQFF. In DNA form, the CDR3 reads TGTGCCAGCGGGGGACTAGCGGGTGGCTACAATGAGCAGTTCTTC.

The chain recombines TRBV12-3 or TRBV12-4 with TRBJ1-5, with D maybe TRBD1 (5 bases). V lost 3 bases, J lost 6 bases, and 9 bases lay in between. CDR3 size: 13 residues. DNA of the CDR3: TGTGCCAGCAGTTTTGCCGGGGGTCAGCCCCAGCATTTT. Translating gives CASSFAGGQPQHF.

The J gene is TRBJ2-7, the V gene TRBV3-1 (or the pseudogene TRBV3-2); D is undetermined. Germline V gene sequence: CDR1 LGHDT, CDR2 YNNKEL (reference sequence). The CDR3 covers 11 residues. V shed 2 bases and J shed 6 bases, with 5 bases lying between them. The CDR3 bases are TGTGCCAGCAGCCAACTTAGCGAGCAGTACTTC. The encoded protein is CASSQLSEQYF.

This clone was observed a few times. The chain combines TRBV4-1 with TRBJ1-5; D is unresolved. In germline, CDR1 is MGHRA, CDR2 YSYEKL. The CDR3 is made up of 15 amino acids. V dropped 0 bases and J dropped 4 bases, with 10 bases sitting between them. The CDR3 DNA follows: TGCGCCAGCAGCCAAGAAGCAGGAGGGAATCAGCCCCAGCATTTT. Translating gives CASSQEAGGNQPQHF.

The rearrangement links TRBV7-3 to TRBJ1-1; TRBD1 might be the D (5 bases). CDR3 length equals 16 residues. V lost 6 bases and J lost 0, with 17 bases in between. Looked up from germline, CDR1 is SGHTA and CDR2 is FQGTGA. CDR3 nucleotide sequence: TGTGCCAGCAGACCGAGGACAAACGACATGAACACTGAAGCTTTCTTT. Protein sequence: CASRPRTNDMNTEAFF.